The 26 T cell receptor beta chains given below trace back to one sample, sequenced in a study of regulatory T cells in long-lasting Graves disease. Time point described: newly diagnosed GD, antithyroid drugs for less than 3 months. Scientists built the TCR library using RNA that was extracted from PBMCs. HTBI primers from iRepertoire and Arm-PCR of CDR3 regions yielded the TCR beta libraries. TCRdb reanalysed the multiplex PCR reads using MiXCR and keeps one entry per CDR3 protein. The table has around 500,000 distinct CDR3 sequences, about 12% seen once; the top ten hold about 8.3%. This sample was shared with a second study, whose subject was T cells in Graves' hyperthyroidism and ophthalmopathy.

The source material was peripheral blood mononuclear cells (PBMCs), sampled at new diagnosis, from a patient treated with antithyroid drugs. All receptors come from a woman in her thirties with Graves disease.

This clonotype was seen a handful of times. The chain's CDR3 is CASTPSASSYEQYF. DNA for the CDR3: TGTGCCAGCACCCCTTCCGCCAGCTCCTACGAGCAGTACTTC. This chain joins TRBV28 and TRBJ2-7; no clear D. The length of the CDR3 is 14 residues. Trimming pared 7 bases from V and 0 bases from J, leaving 13 bases between. Germline loops: CDR1 MDHEN, CDR2 SYDVKM.

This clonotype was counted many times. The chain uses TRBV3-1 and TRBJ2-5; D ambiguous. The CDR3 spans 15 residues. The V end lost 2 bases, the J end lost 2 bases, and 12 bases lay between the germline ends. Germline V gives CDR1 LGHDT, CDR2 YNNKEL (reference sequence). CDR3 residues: CASSQNSRLQETQYF. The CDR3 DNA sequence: TGTGCCAGCAGCCAAAATAGTCGATTGCAAGAGACCCAGTACTTC.

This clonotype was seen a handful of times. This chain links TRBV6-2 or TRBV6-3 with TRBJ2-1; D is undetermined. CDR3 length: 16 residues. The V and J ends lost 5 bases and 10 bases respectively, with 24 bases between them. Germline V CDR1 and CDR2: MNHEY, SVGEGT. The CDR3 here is CASSHPPQGLTYEQFF. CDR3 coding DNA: TGTGCCAGCAGTCACCCCCCCCAAGGATTAACCTACGAGCAGTTCTTC.

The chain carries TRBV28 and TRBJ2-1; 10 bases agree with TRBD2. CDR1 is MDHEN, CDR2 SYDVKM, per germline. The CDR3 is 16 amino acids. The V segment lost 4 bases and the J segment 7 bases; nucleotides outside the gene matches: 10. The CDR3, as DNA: TGTGCCAGCAGTTCTCAAGCGGGAGGGCCAAGGAATGAGCAGTTCTTC. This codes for CASSSQAGGPRNEQFF.

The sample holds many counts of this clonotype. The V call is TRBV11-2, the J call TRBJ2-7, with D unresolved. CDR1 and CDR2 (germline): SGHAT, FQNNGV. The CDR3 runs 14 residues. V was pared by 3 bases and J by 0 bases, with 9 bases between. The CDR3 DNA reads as TGTGCCAGCAGCTTTCCCCAGAGCTCCTACGAGCAGTACTTC. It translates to CASSFPQSSYEQYF.

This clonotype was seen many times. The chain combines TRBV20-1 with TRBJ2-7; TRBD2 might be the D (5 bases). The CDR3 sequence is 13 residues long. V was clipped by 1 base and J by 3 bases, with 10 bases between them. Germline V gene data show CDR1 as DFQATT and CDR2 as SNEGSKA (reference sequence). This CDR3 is CSARVASHYEQYF. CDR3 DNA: TGCAGTGCTAGAGTTGCTAGCCACTACGAGCAGTACTTC.

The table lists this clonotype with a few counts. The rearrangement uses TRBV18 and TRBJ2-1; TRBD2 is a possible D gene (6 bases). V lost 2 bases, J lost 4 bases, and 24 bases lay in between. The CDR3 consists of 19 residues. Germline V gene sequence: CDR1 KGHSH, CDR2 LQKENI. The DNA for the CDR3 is TGTGCCAGCTCACCAAGTCCCTTCGGAGGGCGGTTGATATACAATGAGCAGTTCTTC. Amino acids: CASSPSPFGGRLIYNEQFF.

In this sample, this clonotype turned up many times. CDR3 protein: CASSLPNTYEQYF. The CDR3 DNA reads as TGTGCCAGCAGCTTACCCAACACCTACGAGCAGTACTTC. The chain carries TRBV7-2 and TRBJ2-7, with D hard to call. From germline, CDR1 is SGHTA and CDR2 FQGNSA. This CDR3 is built from 13 residues. Trimming pared 2 bases from V and 2 bases from J, leaving 7 bases between.

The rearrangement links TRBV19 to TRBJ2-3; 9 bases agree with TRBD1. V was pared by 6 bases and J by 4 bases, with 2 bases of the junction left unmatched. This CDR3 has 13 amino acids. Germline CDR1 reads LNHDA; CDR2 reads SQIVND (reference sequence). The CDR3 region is CASRQGAADTQYF. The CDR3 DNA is TGTGCCAGTAGACAGGGGGCCGCAGATACGCAGTATTTT.

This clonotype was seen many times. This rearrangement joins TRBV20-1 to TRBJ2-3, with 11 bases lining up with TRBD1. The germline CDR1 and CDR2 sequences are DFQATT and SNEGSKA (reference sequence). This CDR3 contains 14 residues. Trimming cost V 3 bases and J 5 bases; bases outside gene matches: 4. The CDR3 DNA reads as TGCAGTGCTAGGGGACAGGGGGTGATAGATACGCAGTATTTT. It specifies CSARGQGVIDTQYF.

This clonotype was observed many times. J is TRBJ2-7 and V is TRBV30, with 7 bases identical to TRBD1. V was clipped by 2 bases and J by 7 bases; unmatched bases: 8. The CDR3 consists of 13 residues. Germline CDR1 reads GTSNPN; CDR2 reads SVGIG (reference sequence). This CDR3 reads CAWSFRGWGEQYF. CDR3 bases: TGTGCCTGGAGTTTCAGGGGGTGGGGAGAGCAGTACTTC.

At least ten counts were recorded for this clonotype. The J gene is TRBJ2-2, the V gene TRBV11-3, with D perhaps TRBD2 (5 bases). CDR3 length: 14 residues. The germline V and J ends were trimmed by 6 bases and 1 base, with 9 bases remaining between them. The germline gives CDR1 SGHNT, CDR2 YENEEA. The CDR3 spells CASRSGGNTGELFF. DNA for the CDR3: TGTGCCAGCAGGTCAGGAGGGAACACCGGGGAGCTGTTTTTT.

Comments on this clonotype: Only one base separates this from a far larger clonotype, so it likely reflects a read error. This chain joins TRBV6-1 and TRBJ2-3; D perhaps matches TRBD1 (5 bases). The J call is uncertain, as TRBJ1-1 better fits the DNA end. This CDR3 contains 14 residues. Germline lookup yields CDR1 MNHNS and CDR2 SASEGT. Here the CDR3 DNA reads TGTGCCAGCAGTGGATATCTGGGGGACCCTGAAGCTTTCTTT. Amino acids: CASSGYLGDPEAFF.

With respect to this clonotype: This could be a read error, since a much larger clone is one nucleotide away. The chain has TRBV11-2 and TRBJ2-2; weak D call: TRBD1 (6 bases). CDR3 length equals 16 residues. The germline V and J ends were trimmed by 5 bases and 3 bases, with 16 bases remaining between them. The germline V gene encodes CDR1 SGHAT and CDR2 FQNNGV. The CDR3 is CASSTRQDGYTGELFF. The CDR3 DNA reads TGTGCCAGCAGCACCCGACAGGACGGATACACCGGGGAGCTGTTTTTT.

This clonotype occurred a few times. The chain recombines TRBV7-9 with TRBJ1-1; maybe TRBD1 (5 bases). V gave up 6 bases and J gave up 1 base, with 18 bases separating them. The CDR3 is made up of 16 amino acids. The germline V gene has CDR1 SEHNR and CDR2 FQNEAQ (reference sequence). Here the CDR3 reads CASRKSPGRGNTEAFF. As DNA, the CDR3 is TGTGCCAGCAGAAAATCCCCGGGACGGGGGAACACTGAAGCTTTCTTT.

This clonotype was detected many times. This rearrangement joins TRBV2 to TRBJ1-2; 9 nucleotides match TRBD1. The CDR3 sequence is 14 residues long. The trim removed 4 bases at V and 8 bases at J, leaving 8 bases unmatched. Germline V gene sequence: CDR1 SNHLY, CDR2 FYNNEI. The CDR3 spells CASSGGGTGRGYTF. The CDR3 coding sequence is TGTGCCAGCAGTGGTGGGGGGACAGGGCGAGGCTACACCTTC.

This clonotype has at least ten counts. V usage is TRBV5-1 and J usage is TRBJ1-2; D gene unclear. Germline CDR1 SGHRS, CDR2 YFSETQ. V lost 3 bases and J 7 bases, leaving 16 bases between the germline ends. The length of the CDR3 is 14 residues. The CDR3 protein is CASSSQSADLGYTF. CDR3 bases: TGCGCCAGCAGCTCACAGAGCGCAGACCTTGGCTACACCTTC. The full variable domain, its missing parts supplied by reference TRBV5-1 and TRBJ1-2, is KAGVTQTPRYLIKTRGQQVTLSCSPISGHRSVSWYQQTPGQGLQFLFEYFSETQRNKGNFPGRFSGRQFSNSRSEMNVSTLELGDSALYLCASSSQSADLGYTFGSGTRLTVV.

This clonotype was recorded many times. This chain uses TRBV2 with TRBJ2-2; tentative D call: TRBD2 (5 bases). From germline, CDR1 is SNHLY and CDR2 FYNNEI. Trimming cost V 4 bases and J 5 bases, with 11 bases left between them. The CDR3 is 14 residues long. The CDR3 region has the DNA TGTGCCAGCAGTGTAGGGAGAAGAACCGGGGAGCTGTTTTTT. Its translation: CASSVGRRTGELFF.

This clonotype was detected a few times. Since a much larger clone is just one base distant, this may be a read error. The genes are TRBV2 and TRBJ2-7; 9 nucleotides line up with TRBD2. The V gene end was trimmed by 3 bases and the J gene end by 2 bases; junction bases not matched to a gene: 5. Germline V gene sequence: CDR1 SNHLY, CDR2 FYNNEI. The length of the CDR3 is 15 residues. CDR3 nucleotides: TGTGCCAGCAGTGATCGGGGCGGGGGGGCCTACGAGCAGTACTTC. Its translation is CASSDRGGGAYEQYF.

The CDR3 region has the DNA TGTGCCAGTAGTATGTATGGGGGGAGCTCCTACGAGCAGTACTTC. Translated, it gives CASSMYGGSSYEQYF. V usage is TRBV19 and J usage is TRBJ2-7, with TRBD2 as a possible D gene (6 bases). This CDR3 contains 15 residues. Germline lookup yields CDR1 LNHDA and CDR2 SQIVND (reference sequence). V gave up 3 bases and J gave up 0 bases, with 12 bases separating them.

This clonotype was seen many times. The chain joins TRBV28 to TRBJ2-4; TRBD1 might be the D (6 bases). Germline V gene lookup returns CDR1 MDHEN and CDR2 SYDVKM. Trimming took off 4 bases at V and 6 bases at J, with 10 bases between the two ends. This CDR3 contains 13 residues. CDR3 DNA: TGTGCCAGCAGTTCAGGGGACCGAAACATTCAGTACTTC. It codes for CASSSGDRNIQYF.

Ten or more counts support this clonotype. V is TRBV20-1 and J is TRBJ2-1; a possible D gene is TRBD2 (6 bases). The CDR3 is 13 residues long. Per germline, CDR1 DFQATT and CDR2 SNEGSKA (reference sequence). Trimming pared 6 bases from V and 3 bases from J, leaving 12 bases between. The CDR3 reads CSADLDYYNEQFF. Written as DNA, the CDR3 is TGCAGTGCCGACCTGGACTACTACAATGAGCAGTTCTTC.

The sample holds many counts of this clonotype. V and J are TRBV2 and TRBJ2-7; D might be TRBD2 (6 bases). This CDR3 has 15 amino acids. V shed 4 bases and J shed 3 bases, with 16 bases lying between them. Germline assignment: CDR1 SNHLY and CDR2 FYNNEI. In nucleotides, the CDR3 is TGTGCCAGCAGTGGGGATAGGGGACTCATCTACGAGCAGTACTTC. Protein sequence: CASSGDRGLIYEQYF.

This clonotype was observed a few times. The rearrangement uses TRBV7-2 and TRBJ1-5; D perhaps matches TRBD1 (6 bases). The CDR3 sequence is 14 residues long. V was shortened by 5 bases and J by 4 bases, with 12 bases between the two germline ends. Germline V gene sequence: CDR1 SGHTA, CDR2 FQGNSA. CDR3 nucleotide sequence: TGTGCCAGCAGCCTAAAACAGGGAAATCAGCCCCAGCATTTT. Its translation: CASSLKQGNQPQHF.

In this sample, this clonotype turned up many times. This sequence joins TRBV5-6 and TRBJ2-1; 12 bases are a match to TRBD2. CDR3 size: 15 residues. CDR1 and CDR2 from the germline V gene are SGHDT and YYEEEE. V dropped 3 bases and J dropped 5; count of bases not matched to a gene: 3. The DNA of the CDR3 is TGTGCCAGCAGCTACCTAGCGGGAGGGAACAATGAGCAGTTCTTC. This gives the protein CASSYLAGGNNEQFF.

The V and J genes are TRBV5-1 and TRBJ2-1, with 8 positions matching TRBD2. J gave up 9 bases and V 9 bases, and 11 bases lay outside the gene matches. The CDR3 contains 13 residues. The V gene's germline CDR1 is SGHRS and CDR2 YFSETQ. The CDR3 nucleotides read TGCGCCATACGGGGCGGGAGGCGTGGTGAGCAGTTCTTC. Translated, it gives CAIRGGRRGEQFF. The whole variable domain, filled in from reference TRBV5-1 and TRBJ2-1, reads KAGVTQTPRYLIKTRGQQVTLSCSPISGHRSVSWYQQTPGQGLQFLFEYFSETQRNKGNFPGRFSGRQFSNSRSEMNVSTLELGDSALYLCAIRGGRRGEQFFGPGTRLTVL.